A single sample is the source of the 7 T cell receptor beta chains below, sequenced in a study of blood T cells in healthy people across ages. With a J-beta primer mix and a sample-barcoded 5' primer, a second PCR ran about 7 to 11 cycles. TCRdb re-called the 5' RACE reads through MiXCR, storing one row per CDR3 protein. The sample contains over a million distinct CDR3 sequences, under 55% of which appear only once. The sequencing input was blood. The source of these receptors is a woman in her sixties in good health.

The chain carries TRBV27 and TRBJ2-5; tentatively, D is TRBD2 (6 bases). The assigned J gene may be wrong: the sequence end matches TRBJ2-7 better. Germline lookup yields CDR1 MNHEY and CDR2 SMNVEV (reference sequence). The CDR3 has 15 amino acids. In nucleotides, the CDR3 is TGTGCCAGCAGTTGGGACTCAAGTCCCCTCTACGAGCAGTACTTC. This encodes CASSWDSSPLYEQYF.

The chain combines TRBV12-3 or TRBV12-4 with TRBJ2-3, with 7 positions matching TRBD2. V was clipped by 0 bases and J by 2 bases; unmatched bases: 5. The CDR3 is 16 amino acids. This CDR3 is CASSLASAGVTDTQYF. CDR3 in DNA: TGTGCCAGCAGTTTAGCCTCCGCGGGAGTCACAGATACGCAGTATTTT.

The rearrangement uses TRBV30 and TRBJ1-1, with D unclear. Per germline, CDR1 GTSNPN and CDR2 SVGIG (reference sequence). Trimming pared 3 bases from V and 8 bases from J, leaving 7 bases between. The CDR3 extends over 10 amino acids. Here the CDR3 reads CAWREIEAFF. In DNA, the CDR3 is TGTGCCTGGAGGGAAATAGAAGCTTTCTTT.

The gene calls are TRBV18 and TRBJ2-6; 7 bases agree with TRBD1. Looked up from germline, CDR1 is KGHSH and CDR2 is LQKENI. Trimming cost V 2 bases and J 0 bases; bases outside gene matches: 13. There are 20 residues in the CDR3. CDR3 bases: TGTGCCAGCTCACCAATTGGAACGGGACAGATCCCCTCTGGGGCCAACGTCCTGACTTTC. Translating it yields CASSPIGTGQIPSGANVLTF.

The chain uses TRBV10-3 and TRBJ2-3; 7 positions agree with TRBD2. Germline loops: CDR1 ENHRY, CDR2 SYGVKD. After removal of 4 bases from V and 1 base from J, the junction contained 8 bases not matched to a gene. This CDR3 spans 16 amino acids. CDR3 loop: CAISGTSSLGTDTQYF. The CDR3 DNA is TGTGCCATCAGTGGGACTAGTTCGTTGGGCACAGATACGCAGTATTTT.

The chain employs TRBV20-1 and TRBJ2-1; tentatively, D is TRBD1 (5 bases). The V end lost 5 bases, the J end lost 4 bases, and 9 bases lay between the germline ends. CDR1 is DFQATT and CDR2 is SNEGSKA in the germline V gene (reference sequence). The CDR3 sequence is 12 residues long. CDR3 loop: CSASQGYNEQFF. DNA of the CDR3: TGCAGTGCTTCTCAGGGTTACAATGAGCAGTTCTTC.

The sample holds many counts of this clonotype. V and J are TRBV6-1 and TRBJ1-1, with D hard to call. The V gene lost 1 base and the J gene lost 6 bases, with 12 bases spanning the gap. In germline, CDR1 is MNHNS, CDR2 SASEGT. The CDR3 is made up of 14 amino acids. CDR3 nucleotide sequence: TGTGCCAGCAGTGAAGGGGTAATGGGAGCTGAAGCTTTCTTT. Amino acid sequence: CASSEGVMGAEAFF.